This TCR beta chain appears in the sequencing data of a study of early T cells in non-severe SARS-CoV-2 infection. About the study: Sequencing targeted bulk RNA from unsorted whole blood, leaving chains unpaired.

The CDR3 runs to 20 residues. J lost 5 bases, V lost 7 bases, and 22 bases had no gene match. The germline gives CDR1 MNHEY, CDR2 SVGEGT. Findings of the study overall: Anti-spike CD8 responses were favored by VDJdb matching, which missed private and CD4 specificities.

This clonotype has a count of ten or more. The antigen remains unidentified. The library protocol tagged individual cDNA molecules with unique molecular identifiers. TCRdb redid the calling of the 5' RACE reads with MiXCR, one entry per CDR3 protein. The table shows about 52,000 distinct CDR3 sequences, with approximately 10% occurring only once. This TCR was recovered from an adult who was a healthcare worker with PCR-confirmed SARS-CoV-2 infection or an uninfected control (not recorded which). Material: whole blood. This chain connects TRBV6-2 or TRBV6-3 to TRBJ2-1, with TRBD2 matching over 11 bases. The CDR3 loop is CASTSYVGTSGTTINNEQFF. CDR3 sequence (DNA): TGTGCCAGCACTAGTTACGTAGGGACTAGCGGTACAACTATAAACAATGAGCAGTTCTTC.